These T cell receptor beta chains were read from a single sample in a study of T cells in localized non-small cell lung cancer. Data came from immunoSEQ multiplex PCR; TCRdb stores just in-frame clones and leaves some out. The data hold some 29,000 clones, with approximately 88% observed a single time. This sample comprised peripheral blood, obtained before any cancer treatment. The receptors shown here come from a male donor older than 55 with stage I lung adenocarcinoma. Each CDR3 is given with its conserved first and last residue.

CASSSGDFSSYNEQFF | TRBJ2-1 | 16 | TRBV11-3
CASSPQGARDEQYF | TRBJ2-7 | 14 | TRBV27
CASSSTGTSGGLNEQFF | TRBJ2-1 | 17 | TRBV19
CASSLVEKGNEQFF | TRBJ2-1 | 14 | TRBV7-9
CASSPKNTEAFF | TRBJ1-1 | 12 | TRBV18
CASSPGTDYEQYF | TRBJ2-7 | 13 | TRBV28
CASSLAGTSGGYEQYF | TRBJ2-7 | 16 | TRBV18
CASRRQGSNNQPQHF | TRBJ1-5 | 15 | TRBV19
CASSSSHYLAGGLTYEQYF | TRBJ2-7 | 19 | TRBV28
CASSLVQYAPGTADNQPQHF | TRBJ1-5 | 20 | TRBV5-1
CASAEGQGISYSGANVLTF | TRBJ2-6 | 19 | TRBV7-9
CASSGRQGGHEQYF | TRBJ2-7 | 14 | TRBV9
CASSFSSRGGELFF | TRBJ2-2 | 14 | TRBV7-2
CASSSLGPGSTDTQYF | TRBJ2-3 | 16 | TRBV7-3
CASSSYDRRTEAFF | TRBJ1-1 | 14 | TRBV7-9
CAGSTGGDYGYTF | TRBJ1-2 | 13 | TRBV2
CASSTVSASYNEQFF | TRBJ2-1 | 15 | TRBV5-6
CAISGYREGTEAFF | TRBJ1-1 | 14 | TRBV10-3
CASSKGDSNTDTQYF | TRBJ2-3 | 15 | TRBV4-2
CASSRGPPGDTQYF | TRBJ2-3 | 14 | TRBV7-2
CASSQAITGPHEQYF | TRBJ2-7 | 15 | TRBV4-3
CASSPQYRRGHGNTIYF | TRBJ1-3 | 17 | TRBV14
CASREDRVYGYTF | TRBJ1-2 | 13 | TRBV6-6
CASSSPEDRGLSNYGYTF | TRBJ1-2 | 18 | TRBV7-2
CASSPPLRQFPGYTF | TRBJ1-2 | 15 | TRBV2
CASSHDRESSPLHF | TRBJ1-6 | 14 | TRBV7-9
CASSLPGPSNEQFF | TRBJ2-1 | 14 | TRBV28
CASSPNPLYSYEQYF | TRBJ2-7 | 15 | TRBV18
CASSRGGVNEKLFF | TRBJ1-4 | 14 | TRBV7-9
CASSRLDLRVAFF | TRBJ1-1 | 13 | TRBV19
CASSESGTGTYEQYF | TRBJ2-7 | 15 | TRBV2
CASSLVVLRNSPLHF | TRBJ1-6 | 15 | TRBV11-3
CASSLGTRVMADTQYF | TRBJ2-3 | 16 | TRBV5-1
CASSLIGYGYTF | TRBJ1-2 | 12 | TRBV5-5
CASSLGQGVYNGYTF | TRBJ1-2 | 15 | TRBV28
CASSLQGYNSPLHF | TRBJ1-6 | 14 | TRBV27
CASSESPFGGYTF | TRBJ1-2 | 13 | TRBV9
CASSLLNSPLHF | TRBJ1-6 | 12 | TRBV6-5
CASKDGPRGNQPQHF | TRBJ1-5 | 15 | TRBV19
CASRGAGVGEKLFF | TRBJ1-4 | 14 | TRBV28
CAISDFFPGQGGYGYTF | TRBJ1-2 | 17 | TRBV10-3
CASSQVAGYSNQPQHF | TRBJ1-5 | 16 | TRBV4-2
CASSFAGGRVTQYF | TRBJ2-5 | 14 | TRBV7-2
CASSSRTGDNQPQHF | TRBJ1-5 | 15 | TRBV7-2
CASREQGSGNTIYF | TRBJ1-3 | 14 | TRBV2
CASSQINNYGYTF | TRBJ1-2 | 13 | TRBV4-3
CSVGQGDGTQYF | TRBJ2-5 | 12 | TRBV29-1
CASSQDMGGATQYF | TRBJ2-3 | 14 | TRBV4-2
CASSQDTGTDTQYF | TRBJ2-3 | 14 | TRBV4-1
CASSQGLGETQYF | TRBJ2-5 | 13 | TRBV18
CAWSVLAGGTDTQYF | TRBJ2-3 | 15 | TRBV30
CASKVGYGYTF | TRBJ1-2 | 11 | TRBV28
CASSELGPANTEAFF | TRBJ1-1 | 15 | TRBV2
CASSRDSDNSPLHF | TRBJ1-6 | 14 | TRBV5-4
CASSPDRPPYEQYF | TRBJ2-7 | 14 | TRBV5-1